This T cell receptor beta chain was documented in a study of cytomegalovirus exposure and HLA in healthy donors. Findings of the study overall: Sequencing likely caused a cluster of highly shared sequence variants. In a later analysis, compared with equally common non-associated chains, HLA-associated beta chains were more expanded. When presence/absence was analysed, sequencing depth was taken to be roughly uniform across donors.

Primers for the PCR totalled 60 Vbeta and 13 Jbeta. Using immunoSEQ multiplex PCR, the repertoire was profiled, and TCRdb retains in-frame clones only, with some absent. The table includes approximately 110,000 clones, 76% detected once. Germline values: CDR1 SEHNR, CDR2 FQNEAQ (reference sequence). CDR3 length: 15 amino acids. Trimming removed 0 bases at V and 0 bases at J, with 8 bases between. At the time of sampling, donors were nominally healthy, though unrecorded immune exposures were likely. Note on this clone: Antigen specificity is unknown. In the same sample, other DNA sequences code for this CDR3.

The specimen was PBMCs. The rearrangement uses TRBV7-9 and TRBJ1-1; D unresolved. This TCR derives from a man aged 45-60 years in good health and CMV-seronegative. CDR3 sequence (DNA): TGTGCCAGCAGCTTAGCGGGCCAGATGAACACTGAAGCTTTCTTT. Amino acids: CASSLAGQMNTEAFF.